Listed below are T cell receptor beta chains from one sample, sequenced in a study of OX40 agonist ivuxolimab in advanced cancers. The assay was immunoSEQ multiplex PCR, and TCRdb's table has in-frame clones only and misses some. The sample consists of about 38,000 clones, 92% of them appearing once. Sample: CD4+ or CD8+ T cells sorted from blood, taken in a trial of the OX40 agonist ivuxolimab. The receptors derive from an adult with an advanced solid tumor such as melanoma, head and neck, liver or kidney cancer. Each CDR3 is given with its conserved first and last residue. Fields, in order: D gene, J gene, V gene, clone size, CDR3 protein, CDR3 DNA. D genes are given only for firm matches. Clone size is shown for a subset of rows, as once, few, many or a class of expanded clone.

>.|TRBJ2-7|TRBV9|.
CASSVDIGGAEQYF
TGTGCCAGCAGCGTCGATATAGGAGGAGCCGAGCAGTACTTC
>TRBD2|TRBJ2-3|TRBV10-1|.
CASSPGTSFSGADTQYF
TGCGCCAGCAGTCCCGGGACTAGCTTCTCCGGGGCAGATACGCAGTATTTT
>.|TRBJ2-3|TRBV16|.
CASSLKKGATQYF
TGTGCCAGCAGCCTCAAAAAGGGTGCAACGCAGTATTTT
>TRBD2|TRBJ2-3|TRBV13|.
CASSLADRTDTQYF
TGTGCCAGCTCTCTAGCGGACCGCACAGATACGCAGTATTTT
>.|TRBJ2-5|TRBV9|.
CASSFRRGYLETQYF
TGTGCCAGCAGCTTCCGGCGCGGGTATCTAGAGACCCAGTACTTC
>TRBD1|TRBJ1-1|TRBV11-2|.
CASSTTPYQGAFSTEAFF
TGTGCCAGCAGCACCACCCCCTACCAGGGGGCCTTTAGCACTGAAGCTTTCTTT
>.|TRBJ2-2|TRBV13|once
CASSPGTLNTGELFF
TGTGCCAGCAGCCCCGGGACTTTGAACACCGGGGAGCTGTTTTTT
>TRBD2|TRBJ2-1|TRBV7-3|.
CASSPGLAGHGDEQFF
TGTGCCAGCAGCCCCGGACTAGCGGGACACGGGGATGAGCAGTTCTTC
>.|TRBJ1-2|TRBV7-9|.
CASSLQGGYGYTF
TGTGCCAGCAGCTTACAGGGAGGGTATGGCTACACCTTC
>.|TRBJ2-1|TRBV7-9|.
CASSLGLDNEQFF
TGTGCCAGCAGCTTGGGCCTCGACAATGAGCAGTTCTTC
>.|TRBJ2-3|TRBV19|.
CASSPRSGDTQYF
TGTGCCAGTAGTCCTCGCAGTGGGGATACGCAGTATTTT
>.|TRBJ2-7|TRBV19|.
CASSIDLFYEQYF
TGTGCCAGTAGTATAGACTTGTTCTACGAGCAGTACTTC
>TRBD2|TRBJ2-7|TRBV2|.
CASELAGGPNEQYF
TGTGCCAGCGAACTAGCGGGAGGGCCCAACGAGCAGTACTTC
>.|TRBJ2-1|TRBV4-3|.
CASSPPRGEQFF
TGCGCCAGCAGCCCGCCTAGGGGTGAGCAGTTCTTC
>.|TRBJ1-1|TRBV18|.
CASSLREVVPEAFF
TGTGCCAGCTCACTGAGGGAGGTGGTCCCTGAAGCTTTCTTT
>.|TRBJ2-1|TRBV9|.
CASSPQQAGNSYNEQFF
TGTGCCAGCAGCCCCCAGCAGGCGGGCAACTCCTACAATGAGCAGTTCTTC
>TRBD2|TRBJ2-1|TRBV6-6|.
CASSLAGGPSEQFF
TGTGCCAGCAGTCTAGCGGGAGGGCCGAGTGAGCAGTTCTTC
>.|TRBJ1-2|TRBV15|medium-sized
CATGDSPTHGYTF
TGTGCCACCGGGGACTCACCAACCCATGGCTACACCTTC
>TRBD2|TRBJ2-1|TRBV28|.
CASSLKRGSSYNEQFF
TGTGCCAGCAGTTTGAAGCGGGGGAGCTCCTACAATGAGCAGTTCTTC
>.|TRBJ1-6|TRBV28|.
CASSLGSPLHF
TGTGCCAGCAGTTTAGGATCACCCCTCCACTTT
>TRBD1|TRBJ1-2|TRBV19|.
CASSTGGLGYTF
TGTGCCAGTAGTACAGGGGGCCTTGGCTACACCTTC
>.|TRBJ2-1|TRBV11-2|.
CASIRGGSYNEQFF
TGTGCCAGCATAAGGGGGGGCTCCTACAATGAGCAGTTCTTC
>TRBD1|TRBJ2-2|TRBV6-4|.
CASSAGTGDTGELFF
TGTGCCAGCAGTGCCGGGACAGGGGACACCGGGGAGCTGTTTTTT
>.|TRBJ2-1|TRBV13|.
CASSHRDTYEQFF
TGTGCCAGCAGCCACCGGGACACCTATGAGCAGTTCTTC
>TRBD2|TRBJ2-5|TRBV28|.
CASKEASGRGETQYF
TGTGCCAGTAAGGAGGCTAGCGGGAGAGGAGAGACCCAGTACTTC
>.|TRBJ1-5|TRBV7-2|.
CASSWGNQPQHF
TGTGCCAGCAGCTGGGGAAATCAGCCCCAGCATTTT
>.|TRBJ1-5|TRBV19|.
CASSIDHSGGWVGQPQHF
TGTGCCAGTAGTATAGATCATTCCGGGGGTTGGGTCGGGCAGCCCCAGCATTTT
>.|TRBJ2-1|TRBV7-9|once
CASGRDNEQFF
TGTGCCAGCGGCCGGGACAATGAGCAGTTCTTC
>TRBD1|TRBJ1-3|TRBV7-2|.
CASSLGLLGQGGGNTIYF
TGTGCCAGCAGCCTCGGGCTCCTGGGACAGGGAGGAGGAAACACCATATATTTT
>TRBD1|TRBJ2-5|TRBV6-5|.
CASSPPDRVETQYF
TGTGCCAGCAGTCCACCCGACAGGGTGGAGACCCAGTACTTC
>.|TRBJ2-2|TRBV27|.
CASSHHTGELFF
TGTGCCAGCAGTCACCACACCGGGGAGCTGTTTTTT
>TRBD1|TRBJ2-2|TRBV7-9|.
CASEDRGELFF
TGTGCCAGCGAGGACAGGGGGGAGCTGTTTTTT
>.|TRBJ2-5|TRBV11-2|.
CASSPSGVSLQETQYF
TGTGCCAGCAGCCCCTCCGGGGTCTCCCTCCAAGAGACCCAGTACTTC
>.|TRBJ1-2|TRBV4-1|.
CASSQEGGWYGYTF
TGCGCCAGCAGCCAAGAGGGGGGGTGGTATGGCTACACCTTC
>TRBD2|TRBJ2-3|TRBV7-2|.
CASRSMAGGPADTQYF
TGTGCCAGCAGATCTATGGCGGGAGGGCCCGCAGATACGCAGTATTTT
>.|TRBJ1-4|TRBV29-1|.
CSVEPVGANEKLFF
TGCAGCGTAGAGCCGGTAGGGGCCAATGAAAAACTGTTTTTT
>TRBD1|TRBJ1-2|TRBV11-1|.
CASSQGGGATGYTF
TGTGCCAGCAGCCAAGGGGGCGGGGCGACTGGCTACACCTTC
>.|TRBJ2-5|TRBV7-2|.
CASSPPGQETQYF
TGTGCCAGCAGCCCCCCCGGGCAAGAGACCCAGTACTTC
>.|TRBJ2-5|TRBV9|.
CASSVSGVASETQYF
TGTGCCAGCAGCGTATCAGGGGTGGCTAGCGAGACCCAGTACTTC
>.|TRBJ2-1|TRBV2|.
CASRWSEQFF
TGTGCCAGCAGGTGGTCGGAGCAGTTCTTC
>TRBD2|TRBJ2-2|TRBV9|.
CASSDGLVTGELFF
TGTGCCAGCAGCGACGGACTAGTAACCGGGGAGCTGTTTTTT
>TRBD2|TRBJ2-3|TRBV7-9|.
CASSTPRLAGGRDTQYF
TGTGCCAGCAGCACCCCTAGACTAGCGGGAGGGCGAGATACGCAGTATTTT
>TRBD1|TRBJ1-5|TRBV7-9|few
CASSTTTGGGNQPQHF
TGTGCCAGCAGCACCACGACAGGGGGAGGAAACCAGCCCCAGCATTTT
>.|TRBJ2-1|TRBV13|once
CASSLRGGEQFF
TGTGCCAGCAGCCTAAGAGGGGGTGAGCAGTTCTTC
>TRBD2|TRBJ2-1|TRBV6-5|once
CASRGTSSPNEQFF
TGTGCCAGCAGGGGGACTAGCAGCCCCAATGAGCAGTTCTTC
>.|TRBJ1-1|TRBV9|.
CASSGSGLNTEAFF
TGTGCCAGCAGCGGTTCAGGGCTTAACACTGAAGCTTTCTTT
>TRBD2|TRBJ2-3|TRBV18|.
CASSPGLVITDTQYF
TGTGCCAGCTCACCGGGACTAGTCATCACAGATACGCAGTATTTT
>.|TRBJ2-1|TRBV5-1|.
CASSPGRLEQFF
TGCGCCAGCAGCCCCGGGCGGCTTGAGCAGTTCTTC